This entry concerns a single T cell receptor beta chain. What it binds is not known. The sample originates from a study of T cells expressing NK-cell markers. General observations from the study: Leadership of the CD3+CD56-NKG2C+ fraction also belonged to these clonotypes in a handful of donors.

TCR beta cDNA was generated via 5'RACE template switching incorporating UMIs. TCRdb re-analyzed the 5' RACE reads; it lists each CDR3 protein once, without DNA. This sample carries about 21,000 distinct CDR3 sequences, with about 57% going to the ten biggest clones. There are 12 residues in the CDR3. Germline lookup yields CDR1 LNHDA and CDR2 SQIVND (reference sequence). V and J are TRBV19 and TRBJ2-2. The TCR sequence derives from a man aged 18-70 years in good health. Sequenced: blood T cells: a sorted CD56 or NKG2C T cell subset, CD4+ or CD8+ T cells, or bulk PBMC T cells (not recorded which). This chain's CDR3 is CASSMVTGELFF.